This T cell receptor beta chain stems from a study of T cells in Graves' hyperthyroidism and ophthalmopathy (dated by TCRdb to the late 2010s). Concerning the study at large: Peripheral blood was collected at initial diagnosis, before any treatment. To identify distinguishing TCR V-J signatures, a discovery cohort of 95 to 100 patients was used, comprising approximately 40 with Graves' ophthalmopathy and 57 with stable Graves' hyperthyroidism. According to the paper, TCR Vbeta CDR3 sequencing was carried out on approximately 140 peripheral blood samples, which came from fewer than 50 ophthalmopathy, 75 or so hyperthyroidism and roughly 17 progressor patients. The roughly 94 discovery patients were randomly split 7:3 into training and test sets. After blood sampling, hyperthyroidism patients were treated with methimazole at a starting dose of 30 mg daily, and ophthalmopathy patients were treated with high-dose intravenous methylprednisolone. Whether ophthalmopathy could be predicted prospectively was tested in an independent validation cohort made up of under 20 hyperthyroidism patients plus 17 patients who later progressed to ophthalmopathy. In addition, the study compared T-cell repertoires in thyroid tissue and in blood from 6 or 7 Graves' hyperthyroidism patients.

The table lists this clonotype with many counts. Its specific antigen is unknown. No base-level quality is on record; no much larger clone is a single base apart. Points the paper makes about the study in general: No statistical method was used to fix the sample size in advance, and group allocation was not hidden from the investigators. In validation, the model predicted progression to ophthalmopathy a median of about 5.9 months before onset, with about 67% sensitivity and 72.22% specificity. Ophthalmopathy was separated from stable hyperthyroidism by a 13 V-J signature model, with approximately 86% sensitivity and roughly 81% specificity obtained in cross-validation and 80%/75% obtained in testing. Most expanded thyroid clonotypes (frequency above 0.001) were also detected in blood, suggesting blood repertoires may reflect thyroid immune responses.

TCR beta CDR3 regions were amplified from RNA transcripts. The first round of RT-PCR for the TCR CDR3 was performed with the HTBI primer set and the Qiagen OneStep RT-PCR kit. Libraries were constructed in a second round of multiplex PCR, after which size selection and purification were performed. Libraries were sequenced paired-end with 100 bp reads on an Illumina HiSeq2000. On the study's bioinformatics: SOAPnuke was used to process the raw data, throwing out any read that contained adapters or uncalled bases, had a mean Phred below 15, or lacked an exact constant-primer or identifier match. COPE v1.2.5 was used to merge high-quality paired reads, and clonotypes were defined as unique nucleotide sequences. MiTCR v1.1 was used to align the clonotypes against IMGT TRBV, TRBD and TRBJ reference segments. The analysis included only V-J combinations with a frequency above 0.0001, which together covered approximately 99% of the repertoires. The TCS score was defined as F50 (clonal expansion) divided by E x V (chaos), with BLOSUM62-based TCRdist calculated between CDR3 peptides within each V-J. Welch's t-statistics and random forest reduced roughly 500 V-J features to 10 to 15, which were used in a naive Bayes classifier (R e1071). The raw public data were reprocessed by TCRdb itself: fastp quality trimming at Q25, MiXCR clonotype calling, in-frame beta chains only. Identical CDR3 proteins give one entry, which carries the most common genes and DNA. The V and J calls follow TCRdb's processing rather than the paper's. Present in this sample are hundreds of thousands of distinct CDR3 sequences, around 16% of which were seen just once. The ten largest make up less than 4.5% of the sample.

V is reduced by 6 bases and J by 3 bases, leaving a spacing of 9 bases between them. For CDR1 and CDR2, the germline V gene lists SNHLY and FYNNEI. Measured from the cysteine to the phenylalanine, the CDR3 is 12 residues long. Only the CDR3 DNA stays, 36 bases, in frame from base 1. Stable Graves' hyperthyroidism was defined as no progression to ophthalmopathy during 18 months of follow-up. Hyperthyroidism patients were aged 18 to 65 years and newly diagnosed, with disease duration of less than 2 months. Patients with uncontrolled infections, other autoimmune diseases, pregnancy or lactation were excluded. Diagnoses were based on clinical symptoms, serum thyroxine and TRAb, thyroid ultrasound and orbital computed tomography. PBMCs were separated from 10 ml of fresh peripheral blood using Ficoll-Paque density gradient centrifugation. Trizol reagent was used to extract total RNA, and RNA quality was then checked on an Agilent 2100 Bioanalyzer.

This clonotype originated in a woman in her 30s with Graves' hyperthyroidism. This chain joins TRBV2 to TRBJ2-7; no confident D gene assignment can be made. The material sequenced was blood. In nucleotides, the sequence is TGTGCCAGCAGCGATAGAAGCTACGAGCAGTACTTC. Its protein product is CASSDRSYEQYF.